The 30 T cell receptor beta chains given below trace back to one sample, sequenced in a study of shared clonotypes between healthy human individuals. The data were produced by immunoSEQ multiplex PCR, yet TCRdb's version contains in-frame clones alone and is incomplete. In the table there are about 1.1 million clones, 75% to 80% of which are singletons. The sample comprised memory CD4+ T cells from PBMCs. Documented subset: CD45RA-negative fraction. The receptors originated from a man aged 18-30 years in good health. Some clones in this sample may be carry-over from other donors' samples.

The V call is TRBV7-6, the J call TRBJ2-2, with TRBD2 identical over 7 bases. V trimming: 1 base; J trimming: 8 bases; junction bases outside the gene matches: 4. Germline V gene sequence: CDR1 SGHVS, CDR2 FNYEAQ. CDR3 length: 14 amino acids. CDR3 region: CASSLDAGVGELFF. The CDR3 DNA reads TGTGCCAGCAGCTTAGACGCGGGAGTTGGGGAGCTGTTTTTT.

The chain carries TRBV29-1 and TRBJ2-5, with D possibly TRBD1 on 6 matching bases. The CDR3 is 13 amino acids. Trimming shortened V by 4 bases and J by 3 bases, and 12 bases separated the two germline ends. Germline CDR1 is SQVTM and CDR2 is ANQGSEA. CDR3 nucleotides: TGCAGCGTTGGGGGGCGAGTAAAAGAGACCCAGTACTTC. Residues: CSVGGRVKETQYF.

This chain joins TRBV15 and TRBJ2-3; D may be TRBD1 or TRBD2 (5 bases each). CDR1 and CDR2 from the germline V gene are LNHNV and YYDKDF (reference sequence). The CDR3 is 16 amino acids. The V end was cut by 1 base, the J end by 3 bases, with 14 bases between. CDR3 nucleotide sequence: TGTGCCACCAGCAGAGCGGGACGGGGTAGGACAGATACGCAGTATTTT. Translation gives CATSRAGRGRTDTQYF. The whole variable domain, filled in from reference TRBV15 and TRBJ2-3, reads DAMVIQNPRYQVTQFGKPVTLSCSQTLNHNVMYWYQQKSSQAPKLLFHYYDKDFNNEADTPDNFQSRRPNTSFCFLDIRSPGLGDTAMYLCATSRAGRGRTDTQYFGPGTRLTVL.

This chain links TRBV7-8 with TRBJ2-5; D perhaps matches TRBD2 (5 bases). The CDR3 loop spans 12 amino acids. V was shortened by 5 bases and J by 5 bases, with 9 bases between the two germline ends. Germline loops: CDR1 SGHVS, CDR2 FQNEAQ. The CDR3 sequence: CASSPSGETQYF. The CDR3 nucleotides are TGTGCCAGCAGCCCGTCGGGGGAGACCCAGTACTTC.

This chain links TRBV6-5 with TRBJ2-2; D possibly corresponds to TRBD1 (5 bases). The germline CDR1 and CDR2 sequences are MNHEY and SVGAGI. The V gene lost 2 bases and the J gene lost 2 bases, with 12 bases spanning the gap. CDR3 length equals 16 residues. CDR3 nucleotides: TGTGCCAGCAGTTACCAAGTGACAGTCAACACCGGGGAGCTGTTTTTT. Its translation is CASSYQVTVNTGELFF.

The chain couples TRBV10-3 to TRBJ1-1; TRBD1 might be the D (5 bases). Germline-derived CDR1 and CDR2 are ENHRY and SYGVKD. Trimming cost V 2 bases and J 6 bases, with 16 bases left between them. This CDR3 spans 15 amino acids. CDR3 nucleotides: TGTGCCATCAGTGAGGCGGCGACAGCGGGGGCTGAAGCTTTCTTT. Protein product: CAISEAATAGAEAFF.

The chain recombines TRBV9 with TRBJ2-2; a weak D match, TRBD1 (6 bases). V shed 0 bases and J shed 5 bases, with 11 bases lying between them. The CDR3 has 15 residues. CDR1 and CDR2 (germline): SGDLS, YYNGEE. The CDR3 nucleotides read TGTGCCAGCAGCGTAGAGGGGGTGGGAACCGGGGAGCTGTTTTTT. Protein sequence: CASSVEGVGTGELFF.

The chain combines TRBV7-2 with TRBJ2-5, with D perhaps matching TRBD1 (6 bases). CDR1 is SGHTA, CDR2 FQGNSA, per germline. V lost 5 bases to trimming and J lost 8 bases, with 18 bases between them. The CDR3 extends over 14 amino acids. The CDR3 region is CASSPGQPEGTQYF. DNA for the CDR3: TGTGCCAGCAGCCCAGGACAGCCTGAGGGTACCCAGTACTTC.

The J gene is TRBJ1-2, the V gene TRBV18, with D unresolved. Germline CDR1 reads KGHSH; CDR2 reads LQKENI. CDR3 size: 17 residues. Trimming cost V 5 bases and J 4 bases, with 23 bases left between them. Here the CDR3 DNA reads TGTGCCAGCTCAGACCCCTCGCCTTTAGTTGCCGGCTATGGCTACACCTTC. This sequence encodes CASSDPSPLVAGYGYTF.

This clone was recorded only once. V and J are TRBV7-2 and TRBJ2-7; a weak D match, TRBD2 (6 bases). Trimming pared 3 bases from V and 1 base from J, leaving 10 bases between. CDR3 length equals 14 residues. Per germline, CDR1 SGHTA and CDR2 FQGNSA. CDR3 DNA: TGTGCCAGCAGCTTCCGACTAGTTTCCTACGAGCAGTACTTC. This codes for CASSFRLVSYEQYF.

CDR3 amino acids: CASSVGHDSTYEQYF. The CDR3 region has the DNA TGTGCCAGCAGCGTAGGTCACGACAGTACTTACGAGCAGTACTTC. The genes are TRBV9 and TRBJ2-5; TRBD1 might be the D (5 bases). Gene TRBJ2-7 matches the end of the DNA better, so the J call may be wrong. This CDR3 contains 15 residues. CDR1 and CDR2 (germline): SGDLS, YYNGEE.

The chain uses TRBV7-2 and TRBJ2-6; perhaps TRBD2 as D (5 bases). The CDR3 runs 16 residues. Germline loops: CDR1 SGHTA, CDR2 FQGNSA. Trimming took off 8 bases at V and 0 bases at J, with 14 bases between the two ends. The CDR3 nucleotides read TGTGCCAGCCGGGAACCGGAGCACTCTGGGGCCAACGTCCTGACTTTC. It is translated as CASREPEHSGANVLTF.

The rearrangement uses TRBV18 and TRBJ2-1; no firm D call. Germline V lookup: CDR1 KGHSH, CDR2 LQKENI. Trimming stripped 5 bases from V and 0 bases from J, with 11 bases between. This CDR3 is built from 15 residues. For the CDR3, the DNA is TGTGCCAGCTCATCGACGCTAGGCTCCTACAATGAGCAGTTCTTC. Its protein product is CASSSTLGSYNEQFF.

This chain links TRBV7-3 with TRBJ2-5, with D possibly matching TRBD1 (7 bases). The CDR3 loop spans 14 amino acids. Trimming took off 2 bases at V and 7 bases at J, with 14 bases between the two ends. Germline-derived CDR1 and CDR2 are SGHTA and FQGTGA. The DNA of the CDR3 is TGTGCCAGCAGCTTACGATCAGGGGGAGGGACCCAGTACTTC. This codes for CASSLRSGGGTQYF.

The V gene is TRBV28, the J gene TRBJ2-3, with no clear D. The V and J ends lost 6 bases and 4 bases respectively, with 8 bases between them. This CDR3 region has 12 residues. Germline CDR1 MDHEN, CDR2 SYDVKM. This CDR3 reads CASSNFPDTQYF. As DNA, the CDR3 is TGTGCCAGCAGCAACTTTCCAGATACGCAGTATTTT.

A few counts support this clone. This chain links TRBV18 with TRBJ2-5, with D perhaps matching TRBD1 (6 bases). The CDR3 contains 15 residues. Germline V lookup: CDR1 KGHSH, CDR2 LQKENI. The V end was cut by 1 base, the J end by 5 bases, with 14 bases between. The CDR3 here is CASSPLRDTRETQYF. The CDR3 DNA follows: TGTGCCAGCTCACCACTCCGGGACACTCGGGAGACCCAGTACTTC.

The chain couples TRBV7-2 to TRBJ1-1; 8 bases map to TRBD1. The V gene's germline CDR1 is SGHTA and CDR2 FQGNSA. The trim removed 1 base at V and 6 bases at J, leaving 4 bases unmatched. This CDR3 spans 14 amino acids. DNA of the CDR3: TGTGCCAGCAGCTTAGTCGCAGGGGGCTCTGAAGCTTTCTTT. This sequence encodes CASSLVAGGSEAFF.

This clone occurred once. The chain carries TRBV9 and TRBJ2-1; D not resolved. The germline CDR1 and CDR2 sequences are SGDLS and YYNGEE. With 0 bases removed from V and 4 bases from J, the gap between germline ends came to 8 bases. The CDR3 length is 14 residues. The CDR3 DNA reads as TGTGCCAGCAGCGTAGTAGGAGAATACAATGAGCAGTTCTTC. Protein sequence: CASSVVGEYNEQFF.

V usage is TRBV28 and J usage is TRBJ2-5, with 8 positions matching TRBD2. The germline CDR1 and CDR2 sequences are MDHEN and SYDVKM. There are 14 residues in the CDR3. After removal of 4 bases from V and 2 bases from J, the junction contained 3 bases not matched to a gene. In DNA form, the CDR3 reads TGTGCCAGCAGTTACGGGGGGGGACAAGAGACCCAGTACTTC. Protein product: CASSYGGGQETQYF.

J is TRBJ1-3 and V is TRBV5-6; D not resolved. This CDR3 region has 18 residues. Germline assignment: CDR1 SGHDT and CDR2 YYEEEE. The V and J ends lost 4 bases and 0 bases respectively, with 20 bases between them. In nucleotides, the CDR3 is TGTGCCAGCAGCCTGTTTCTTTTGAGATCGCACTCTGGAAACACCATATATTTT. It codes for CASSLFLLRSHSGNTIYF. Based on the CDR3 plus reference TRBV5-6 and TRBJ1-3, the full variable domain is DAGVTQSPTHLIKTRGQQVTLRCSPKSGHDTVSWYQQALGQGPQFIFQYYEEEERQRGNFPDRFSGHQFPNYSSELNVNALLLGDSALYLCASSLFLLRSHSGNTIYFGEGSWLTVV.

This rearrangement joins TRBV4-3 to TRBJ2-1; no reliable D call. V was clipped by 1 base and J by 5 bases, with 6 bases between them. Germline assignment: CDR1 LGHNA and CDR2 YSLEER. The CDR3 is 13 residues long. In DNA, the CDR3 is TGCGCCAGCAGCCAAGCGACCGACAATGAGCAGTTCTTC. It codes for CASSQATDNEQFF.

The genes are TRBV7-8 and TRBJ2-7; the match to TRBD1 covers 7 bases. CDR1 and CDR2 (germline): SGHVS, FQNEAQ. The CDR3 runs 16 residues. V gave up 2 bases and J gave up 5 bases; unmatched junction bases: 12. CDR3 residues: CASSLTIDRDVNEQYF. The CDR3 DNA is TGTGCCAGCAGCTTAACTATCGACAGGGACGTAAACGAGCAGTACTTC.

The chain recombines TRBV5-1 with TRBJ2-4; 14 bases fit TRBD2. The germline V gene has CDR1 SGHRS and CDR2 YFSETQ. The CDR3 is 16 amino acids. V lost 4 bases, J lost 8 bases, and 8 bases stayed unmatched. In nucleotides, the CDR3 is TGCGCCAGCAGCCCGGGACTAGCGGGAGTATCGGACATTCAGTACTTC. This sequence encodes CASSPGLAGVSDIQYF.

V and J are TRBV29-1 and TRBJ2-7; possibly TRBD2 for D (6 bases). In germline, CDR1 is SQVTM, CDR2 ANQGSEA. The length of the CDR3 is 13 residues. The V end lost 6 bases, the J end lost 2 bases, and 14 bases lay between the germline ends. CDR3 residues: CSVRDPRTYEQYF. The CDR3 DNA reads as TGCAGCGTGCGGGACCCAAGGACCTACGAGCAGTACTTC.

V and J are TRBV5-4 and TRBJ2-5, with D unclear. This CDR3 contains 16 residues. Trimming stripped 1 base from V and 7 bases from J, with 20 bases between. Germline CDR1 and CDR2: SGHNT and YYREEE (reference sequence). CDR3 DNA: TGTGCCAGCAGCTTGCTGGACGCCGCATCCCTCGGGACCCAGTACTTC. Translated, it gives CASSLLDAASLGTQYF.

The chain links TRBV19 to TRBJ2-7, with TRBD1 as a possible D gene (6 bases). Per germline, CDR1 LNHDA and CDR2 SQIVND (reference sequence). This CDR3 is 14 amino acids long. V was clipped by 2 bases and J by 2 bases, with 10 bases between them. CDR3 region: CASSIPGATYEQYF. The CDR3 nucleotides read TGTGCCAGTAGTATACCAGGGGCGACCTACGAGCAGTACTTC.

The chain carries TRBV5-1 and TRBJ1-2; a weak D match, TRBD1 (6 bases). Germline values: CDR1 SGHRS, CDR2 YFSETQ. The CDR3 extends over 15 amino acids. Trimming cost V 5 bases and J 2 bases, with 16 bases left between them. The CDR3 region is CASSSGAGLNYGYTF. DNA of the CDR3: TGCGCCAGCAGTTCAGGGGCGGGCTTGAACTATGGCTACACCTTC.

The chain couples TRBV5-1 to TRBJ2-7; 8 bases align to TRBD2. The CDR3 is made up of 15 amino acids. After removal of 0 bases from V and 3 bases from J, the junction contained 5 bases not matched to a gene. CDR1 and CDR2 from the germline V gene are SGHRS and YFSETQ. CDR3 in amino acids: CASSLGGRKVYEQYF. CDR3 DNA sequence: TGCGCCAGCAGCTTGGGCGGGAGGAAGGTCTACGAGCAGTACTTC.

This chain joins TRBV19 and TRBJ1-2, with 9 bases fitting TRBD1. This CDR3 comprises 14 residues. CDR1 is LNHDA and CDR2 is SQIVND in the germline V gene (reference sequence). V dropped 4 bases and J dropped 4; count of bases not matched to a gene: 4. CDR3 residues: CASSRQQGAYGYTF. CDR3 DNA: TGTGCCAGTAGTAGACAACAGGGGGCCTATGGCTACACCTTC.

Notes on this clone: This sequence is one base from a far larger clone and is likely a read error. DNA for the CDR3: TGTGCCAGCAGCCCCGGACCAGCGGGAGGGCTGTACAATGAGCAGTTCTTC. This translates into CASSPGPAGGLYNEQFF. The chain carries TRBV7-2 and TRBJ2-1; 10 bases are a match to TRBD2. V shed 5 bases and J 4 bases; nucleotides not matched to a gene: 11. This CDR3 has 17 residues. Per germline, CDR1 SGHTA and CDR2 FQGNSA.